The entry below gives a single TCR beta chain sequence along with its context. The target antigen is unknown. The data belong to a study of T cell responses to AZD1222 COVID-19 vaccine. The repertoire was sequenced with immunoSEQ multiplex PCR; TCRdb's copy has only in-frame clones and lacks some. The sample shows about 110,000 clones, approximately 89% of them seen only once. Germline CDR1 is SGHTA and CDR2 is FQGTGA. This CDR3 is 14 amino acids long. V lost 2 bases to trimming and J lost 7 bases, with 11 bases between them. Study-wide results and limits: Breadth and depth of Spike-specific TCRs rose after two AZD1222 doses.

Here the sequenced sample was peripheral blood, taken on day 0 of MenACWY control vaccination. This clonotype originated in an adult in good health. The V and J genes are TRBV7-3 and TRBJ2-2, with a tentative D call TRBD1 (5 bases). CDR3 DNA: TGTGCCAGCAGCTTAGGGGCCTTGGGCGGGGAGCTGTTTTTT. As protein: CASSLGALGGELFF.